This TCR beta chain was retrieved from a study of CD4 T cell repertoires in COVID-19. The V and J ends lost 4 bases and 2 bases, in that order; junction bases with no gene match: 4. Germline assignment: CDR1 WSHSY and CDR2 SAAADI. The CDR3 totals 17 residues. Study-wide findings and caveats: Two or all three memory subsets shared several highly expanded SARS-CoV-2-reactive clonotypes.

Libraries were prepared by immunoSEQ multiplex PCR; TCRdb keeps only in-frame clonotypes and omits some of them. Among more than 20,000 clones listed, 85% to 95% were seen once. As for this clone: What it binds is unknown.

These memory T cells were uncultured and sequenced directly after ex vivo isolation. The chain links TRBV10-2 to TRBJ2-3; 15 bases map to TRBD2. The sequences come from circulating follicular helper CD4+ T cells (cTfh) from blood, collected before the COVID-19 pandemic. This receptor was identified in a human donor who had COVID-19. The CDR3 sequence: CASSGGLAGGLTDTQYF. The CDR3 nucleotides are TGCGCCAGCAGTGGAGGACTAGCGGGAGGGCTCACAGATACGCAGTATTTT.